The rows below give T cell receptor beta chains drawn from one sample of a study of CD8 T cells in ankylosing spondylitis. TCRdb re-called the 5' RACE reads through MiXCR, storing one row per CDR3 protein. Seen here are about 160,000 distinct CDR3 sequences, about 18% observed once, and the top ten hold 7.8%. Sequencing was performed on blood, either unsorted or a sorted T cell fraction (not recorded which). These TCRs come from a male donor with ankylosing spondylitis or in good health (not recorded which). CDR3s include the opening cysteine and the closing phenylalanine or tryptophan. A D gene is named only where the DNA matches it firmly. Clone size appears in some rows only: once, few, many, or a class for an expanded clone.

>.|TRBJ2-7|.|TRBV28
TGTGCCAGGCGATACGAGCAGTACTTC
CARRYEQYF
>TRBD1|TRBJ2-5|many|TRBV12-3/TRBV12-4
TGTGCCAGCAGACCCGGGACAGGGCAAGAGACCCAGTACTTC
CASRPGTGQETQYF
>.|TRBJ2-3|few|TRBV5-1
TGCGCCAGCAGCTCGCCCCGAGGTCAAAGAAGCACAGATACGCAGTATTTT
CASSSPRGQRSTDTQYF
>TRBD1|TRBJ1-2|.|TRBV27
TGTGCCAGCAGTTCAACCTCTTACCGGGACAGGGAAGGCTACACCTTC
CASSSTSYRDREGYTF
>TRBD2|TRBJ2-1|many|TRBV2
TGTGCCAGCAGTGAAGCGACTAGCGGGAGCAATGAGCAGTTCTTC
CASSEATSGSNEQFF
>.|TRBJ2-2|few|TRBV6-4
TGTGCCAGCAGTGACTCCGGGGTGAACACCGGGGAGCTGTTTTTT
CASSDSGVNTGELFF
>.|TRBJ2-1|few|TRBV7-9
TGTGCCAGCAGCTCCAAAATCCCGAGCTCCTACAATGAGCAGTTCTTC
CASSSKIPSSYNEQFF
>.|TRBJ1-4|many|TRBV11-2
TGTGCCAGCAGCCGACAAGGCGAAAAACTGTTTTTT
CASSRQGEKLFF
>.|TRBJ2-2|many|TRBV28
TGTGCCAGCAGTCGAGGGGGTCGGGGCGGGGAGCTGTTTTTT
CASSRGGRGGELFF
>.|TRBJ1-1|.|TRBV20-1
TGCAGTGCTATAGGTCAGGCGGACGTGAACACTGAAGCTTTCTTT
CSAIGQADVNTEAFF
>TRBD1|TRBJ2-7|.|TRBV7-2
TGTGCCAGCAGCTTCCGAGGGGGCGGTAGTGAGCAGTACTTC
CASSFRGGGSEQYF
>.|TRBJ1-5|.|TRBV12-3/TRBV12-4
.
CASSLFLLDSNQPQHF
>.|TRBJ1-1|.|TRBV6-5
TGTGCCAGCAGTTACGTTCGAGGGGCCCGGCGGGACACTGAAGCTTTCTTT
CASSYVRGARRDTEAFF
>.|TRBJ2-3|many|TRBV5-1
TGCGCCAGCAGCCCTGGGAGCTGGACACCACCAACAACTACGCAGTATTTT
CASSPGSWTPPTTTQYF
>.|TRBJ1-2|many|TRBV5-1
TGCGCCAGCAGCTTGGCACAGGGTGATGGCTACACCTTC
CASSLAQGDGYTF
>TRBD2|TRBJ2-3|many|TRBV5-1
TGCGCCAGCAGCTTGGATTGGCCAGGGAGGGGAGATACGCAGTATTTT
CASSLDWPGRGDTQYF
>TRBD1|TRBJ2-5|.|TRBV7-2
TGTGCCAGCAGCTTACCCTTGACAGGGGGCGAAGAGACCCAGTACTTC
CASSLPLTGGEETQYF
>TRBD2|TRBJ2-1|.|TRBV20-1
TGCAGTGCTCTTACCTCGGGACTAGGGTTGTTCAATGAGCAGTTCTTC
CSALTSGLGLFNEQFF
>TRBD2|TRBJ2-3|few|TRBV11-2
TGTGCCAGCAGCTCGACTAGCGGGAGGGTTCTTACGCAGTATTTT
CASSSTSGRVLTQYF
>.|TRBJ1-3|many|TRBV12-3/TRBV12-4
TGTGCCAGCAGTTTACGGCCTGACTCTGGAAACACCATATATTTT
CASSLRPDSGNTIYF
>.|TRBJ2-1|few|TRBV7-2
TGTGCCAGCAGCTTAGCTTCTAGCGCTCACAATGAGCAGTTCTTC
CASSLASSAHNEQFF
>.|TRBJ1-2|many|TRBV12-5
TGTGCTAGTGGTCCCAATCCAGGGGTGTTAAGCTACACCTTC
CASGPNPGVLSYTF
>TRBD2|TRBJ2-1|many|TRBV6-4
TGTGCCAGCAGTCATCCCGGTGGGGGGGGTTTCAGCTCCTACAATGAGCAGTTCTTC
CASSHPGGGGFSSYNEQFF
>.|TRBJ1-6|few|TRBV7-2
TGTGCCAGCAGCTTAGTCCGTCCCGCTAGTTCACCCCTCCACTTT
CASSLVRPASSPLHF
>TRBD2|TRBJ2-7|many|TRBV28
TGTGCCAGCAGTTTCGGACTAGCGGGAGACTACGAGCAGTACTTC
CASSFGLAGDYEQYF
>.|TRBJ2-3|many|TRBV28
TGTGCCAGCACCTCCGGCGGAGATACGCAGTATTTT
CASTSGGDTQYF
>.|TRBJ2-2|few|TRBV2
TGTGCCAGCTGTTTAGGCCGCCGGGGGCTGGTCGGCACCGGGGAGCTGTTTTTT
CASCLGRRGLVGTGELFF
>.|TRBJ1-1|many|TRBV5-1
TGCGCCAGCAGCTTGGGCACGGAGTACATGAACACTGAAGCTTTCTTT
CASSLGTEYMNTEAFF
>TRBD2|TRBJ2-7|many|TRBV5-1
TGCGCCAGCAGCTTACTTCGGGAGGACGAGCAGTACTTC
CASSLLREDEQYF
>.|TRBJ1-3|many|TRBV2
TGTGCCAGCAGTGCAGGGGTATTTGGAAACACCATATATTTT
CASSAGVFGNTIYF
>.|TRBJ1-5|many|TRBV10-3
TGTGCCATCCGGGAGGCAAGCAATCAGCCCCAGCATTTT
CAIREASNQPQHF
>TRBD2|TRBJ2-7|few|TRBV29-1
TGCAGCGCTCTAGCGGGGAACTCCTACGAGCAGTACTTC
CSALAGNSYEQYF
>.|TRBJ1-1|.|TRBV5-1
.
CASGFGMGNTEAFF
>.|TRBJ1-6|.|TRBV7-3
TGTGCCAGCAGCTTTCGACGGACCGTCTCAAAATCCTATAATTCACCCCTCCACTTT
CASSFRRTVSKSYNSPLHF
>.|TRBJ2-1|.|TRBV20-1
TGCAGTGCTAGAGATCCAACGATCCATGAGCAGTTCTTC
CSARDPTIHEQFF
>TRBD1|TRBJ2-7|.|TRBV28
TGTGCCAGCAGTTTCCGGACAGGGGGTTACGAGCAGTACTTC
CASSFRTGGYEQYF
>.|TRBJ1-5|many|TRBV5-1
TGCGCCAGCAGCCCGGGTGATAGCAATCAGCCCCAGCATTTT
CASSPGDSNQPQHF
>.|TRBJ2-2|.|TRBV9
TGTGCCAGCAGCGCGGGAGTACGGCCCAACACCGGGGAGCTGTTTTTT
CASSAGVRPNTGELFF
>.|TRBJ2-3|once|TRBV10-2
TGCGCCAGCAGTGTTGGCACAGATACGCAGTATTTT
CASSVGTDTQYF
>.|TRBJ1-5|.|TRBV28
TGTGCCAGCAAACCAGGGATGGCCAATCAGCCCCAGCATTTT
CASKPGMANQPQHF
>.|TRBJ1-2|few|TRBV27
TGTGCCAGCAGTTTTAGAGGGCAGGGGACCTTCGGCTACACCTTC
CASSFRGQGTFGYTF
>TRBD2|TRBJ2-3|.|TRBV30
TGTGCCCAAAACTCAGCGGGATTTACAGATACGCAGTATTTT
CAQNSAGFTDTQYF
>.|TRBJ2-2|.|TRBV7-2
TGTGCCAGCAGCTTACCGGGGGGCCTCGTCCTGAACACCGGGGAGCTGTTTTTT
CASSLPGGLVLNTGELFF
>TRBD2|TRBJ2-1|many|TRBV7-8
TGTGCCAGCAGTCTAAGAGCGGGGAGCTCCTACAATGAGCAGTTCTTC
CASSLRAGSSYNEQFF
>.|TRBJ2-5|.|TRBV6-5
TGTGCCAGCAGTTTAACGGACGACCAGAGCCAAGAGACCCAGTACTTC
CASSLTDDQSQETQYF
>TRBD2|TRBJ2-1|.|TRBV27
TGTGCCAGCAGTCCTGGACTAGCGGTCTACAATGAGCAGTTCTTC
CASSPGLAVYNEQFF
>.|TRBJ1-5|.|TRBV5-1
TGCGCCAGCAGCCTACTAATTCAGGATACCAGGGGTCAGCCCCAGCATTTT
CASSLLIQDTRGQPQHF
>.|TRBJ1-1|many|TRBV4-1
TGCGCCAGCAGCCAAGGCCCCGGACGGACTGGTGAAGCTTTCTTT
CASSQGPGRTGEAFF
>.|TRBJ1-1|.|TRBV10-3
TGTGCCATCAGTGCCGGGCCCGCGGTGGAAACTGAAGCTTTCTTT
CAISAGPAVETEAFF
>.|TRBJ2-2|.|TRBV28
TGTGCCAGCAGTTTCCGTAGCCTCGCCTCGAACACCGGGGAGCTGTTTTTT
CASSFRSLASNTGELFF
>.|TRBJ2-2|few|TRBV10-2
TGCGCCAGCAGTACAGGGTACACCAACACCGGGGAGCTGTTTTTT
CASSTGYTNTGELFF
>.|TRBJ2-3|.|TRBV9
TGTGCCAGCAGCGTAGGAGTGGGGACGCAGTATTTT
CASSVGVGTQYF
>TRBD1|TRBJ1-1|few|TRBV4-1
TGCGCCAGCAGCCAAGAGGGACAGATGAACACTGAAGCTTTCTTT
CASSQEGQMNTEAFF
>.|TRBJ1-6|.|TRBV10-1
TGCGCCAGCAGTGACAAGGGCGTCCGATCACCCCTCCACTTT
CASSDKGVRSPLHF
>.|TRBJ2-7|few|TRBV10-2
TGCGCCAGCAGCGGACAGTGGACCTACGAGCAGTACTTC
CASSGQWTYEQYF
>TRBD2|TRBJ2-5|many|TRBV5-1
TGCGCCAGCAGCTTGACTAGCGACCAAGAGACCCAGTACTTC
CASSLTSDQETQYF
>.|TRBJ1-1|few|TRBV10-3
TGTGCCATCACCTCCCGAAATGGGGGGGCTGAAGCTTTCTTT
CAITSRNGGAEAFF
>.|TRBJ1-6|many|TRBV5-1
TGCGCCAGCAGCTTGGGTGATGGGTCACCCCTCCACTTT
CASSLGDGSPLHF